One sample yielded the 21 T cell receptor beta chains listed below, sequenced in a study of blood T cell repertoires in COVID-19. Assay: immunoSEQ multiplex PCR; the TCRdb copy retains only in-frame clones and omits some. The profile shows some 270,000 clones, around 85% of them singletons. Sequencing was carried out using PBMCs or T cells enriched from blood (not recorded which). Every receptor here comes from a woman in her fifties or sixties with acute COVID-19.

The chain combines TRBV3-1 (or the pseudogene TRBV3-2) with TRBJ2-3; 11 bases match TRBD2. CDR1 is LGHDT, CDR2 YNNKEL, per germline (reference sequence). Losses at the gene ends were 1 base for V and 0 bases for J; bases not matched to a gene: 9. The CDR3 spans 19 residues. For the CDR3, the DNA is TGTGCCAGCAGCCAAGGGGTACTAGCGGGGGACCATAGCACAGATACGCAGTATTTT. Translation gives CASSQGVLAGDHSTDTQYF.

The chain combines TRBV30 with TRBJ1-4, with a possible D match to TRBD1 (6 bases). The germline CDR1 and CDR2 sequences are GTSNPN and SVGIG (reference sequence). This CDR3 spans 13 amino acids. The V and J ends lost 4 bases and 8 bases respectively, with 14 bases between them. CDR3 DNA: TGTGCCTGGAACGAGGAGCAGGGGGAAAAACTGTTTTTT. Translating gives CAWNEEQGEKLFF. The variable domain in full, completed from reference TRBV30 and TRBJ1-4, reads SQTIHQWPATLVQPVGSPLSLECTVEGTSNPNLYWYRQAAGRGLQLLFYSVGIGQISSEVPQNLSASRPQDRQFILSSKKLLLSDSGFYLCAWNEEQGEKLFFGSGTQLSVL.

The rearrangement uses TRBV2 and TRBJ2-7, with 9 bases fitting TRBD1. CDR1 is SNHLY and CDR2 is FYNNEI in the germline V gene. V shed 5 bases, J shed 5 bases, and the junction held 10 bases outside the gene matches. This CDR3 has 15 residues. CDR3 amino acids: CASSPTGTGWDEQYF. CDR3 bases: TGTGCCAGCAGTCCTACCGGGACAGGGTGGGACGAGCAGTACTTC.

This chain joins TRBV6-2 or TRBV6-3 and TRBJ2-3, with TRBD2 matching over 9 bases. Germline CDR1 MNHEY, CDR2 SVGEGT. CDR3 length: 15 residues. Trimming at V came to 4 bases and at J to 10 bases, leaving 12 bases not matched to a gene. CDR3 DNA sequence: TGTGCCAGCAGTTCCGCCGGGACTAGCCTCTTTGCGCAGTATTTT. Amino acid sequence: CASSSAGTSLFAQYF.

J is TRBJ1-5 and V is TRBV5-6, with 10 bases lining up with TRBD1. J lost 7 bases, V lost 5 bases, and 9 bases had no gene match. The CDR3 extends over 15 amino acids. Germline-derived CDR1 and CDR2 are SGHDT and YYEEEE. DNA for the CDR3: TGTGCCAGCAGTTCGGACAGGGGGAATGGGCAGCCCCAGCATTTT. This gives the protein CASSSDRGNGQPQHF.

The J gene is TRBJ2-7, the V gene TRBV20-1; tentatively, D is TRBD1 (5 bases). Germline CDR1 DFQATT, CDR2 SNEGSKA (reference sequence). V lost 6 bases, J lost 3 bases, and 9 bases lay in between. The CDR3 is made up of 11 amino acids. The CDR3 reads CSAYDSYEQYF. CDR3 nucleotide sequence: TGCAGTGCCTATGACAGCTACGAGCAGTACTTC.

The V gene is TRBV2, the J gene TRBJ2-3, with 9 bases fitting TRBD1. The CDR3 is 14 amino acids. Trimming removed 7 bases from V and 6 bases from J; junction bases left unmatched: 8. Germline-derived CDR1 and CDR2 are SNHLY and FYNNEI. In DNA, the CDR3 is TGTGCCAGCAACTTACAGGGGGCAGCCGATACGCAGTATTTT. It encodes CASNLQGAADTQYF.

The chain links TRBV19 to TRBJ2-5; 9 nucleotides line up with TRBD2. With V trimmed by 4 bases and J by 5 bases, 5 bases remained unmatched. Germline V gene sequence: CDR1 LNHDA, CDR2 SQIVND (reference sequence). CDR3 length equals 14 residues. The CDR3 DNA sequence: TGTGCCAGTAGTACAGGGACTAGCAGGGAGACCCAGTACTTC. Amino acid sequence: CASSTGTSRETQYF.

The J gene is TRBJ1-2, the V gene TRBV6-5, with 9 bases lining up with TRBD1. J lost 4 bases, V lost 6 bases, and 6 bases had no gene match. The CDR3 spans 14 residues. Germline V lookup: CDR1 MNHEY, CDR2 SVGAGI. The CDR3 protein is CASRLGQGIYGYTF. The DNA for the CDR3 is TGTGCCAGCAGACTCGGACAGGGGATCTATGGCTACACCTTC.

The V gene is TRBV29-1, the J gene TRBJ1-2; D unclear. V lost 1 base and J lost 5, with 8 bases in between. Germline loops: CDR1 SQVTM, CDR2 ANQGSEA. The CDR3 consists of 12 residues. The CDR3: CSVEGRFYGYTF. The CDR3 bases are TGCAGCGTTGAAGGCAGGTTTTATGGCTACACCTTC.

This chain joins TRBV10-3 and TRBJ1-6, with D tentatively TRBD1 (5 bases). V was pared by 7 bases and J by 8 bases, with 15 bases between. Germline values: CDR1 ENHRY, CDR2 SYGVKD. CDR3 length equals 14 residues. CDR3 loop: CAITADMGDSPLHF. In nucleotides, the CDR3 is TGTGCCATCACCGCGGACATGGGCGATTCACCCCTCCACTTT.

The chain joins TRBV5-1 to TRBJ1-2; the D gene is possibly TRBD1 (6 bases). This CDR3 comprises 14 residues. Germline V CDR1 and CDR2: SGHRS, YFSETQ. Trimming took off 4 bases at V and 7 bases at J, with 17 bases between the two ends. The CDR3 protein is CASSLGQPASGYTF. The CDR3 nucleotides read TGCGCCAGCAGCCTCGGACAGCCTGCGTCTGGCTACACCTTC.

The chain joins TRBV18 to TRBJ1-1, with D perhaps TRBD1 (5 bases). This CDR3 has 13 residues. The V and J ends lost 4 bases and 3 bases respectively, with 9 bases between them. CDR1 KGHSH and CDR2 LQKENI come from the germline V gene. CDR3 coding DNA: TGTGCCAGCTCACTGGGACTTGACACTGAAGCTTTCTTT. This encodes CASSLGLDTEAFF.

This chain links TRBV30 with TRBJ1-5; the D is unclear. Trimming cost V 0 bases and J 7 bases, with 16 bases left between them. The CDR3 covers 15 residues. Germline V gene data show CDR1 as GTSNPN and CDR2 as SVGIG (reference sequence). The CDR3 is CAWSVRGAQRQPQHF. DNA for the CDR3: TGTGCCTGGAGTGTACGTGGAGCACAACGGCAGCCCCAGCATTTT.

The chain recombines TRBV18 with TRBJ2-7, with D possibly TRBD1 on 5 matching bases. This CDR3 contains 15 residues. Germline CDR1 and CDR2: KGHSH and LQKENI. Trimming took off 3 bases at V and 0 bases at J, with 12 bases between the two ends. The CDR3 here is CASSPTEQFSYEQYF. The CDR3 DNA is TGTGCCAGCTCACCGACAGAGCAATTCTCCTACGAGCAGTACTTC.

The rearrangement joins TRBV5-1 to TRBJ1-1, with D possibly TRBD1 on 6 matching bases. The CDR3 has 12 residues. The germline V gene has CDR1 SGHRS and CDR2 YFSETQ. Between the trimmed V and J ends, which lost 4 bases and 5 bases, there was a span of 9 bases. DNA of the CDR3: TGCGCCAGCAGCCTTACAGGGACTGAAGCTTTCTTT. Residues: CASSLTGTEAFF. Supplemented by reference TRBV5-1 and TRBJ1-1, the full variable domain reads KAGVTQTPRYLIKTRGQQVTLSCSPISGHRSVSWYQQTPGQGLQFLFEYFSETQRNKGNFPGRFSGRQFSNSRSEMNVSTLELGDSALYLCASSLTGTEAFFGQGTRLTVV.

The chain employs TRBV9 and TRBJ1-1; D is uncertain. Trimming removed 0 bases from V and 6 bases from J, with 12 bases in between. CDR3 length equals 14 residues. Germline CDR1 SGDLS, CDR2 YYNGEE. Here the CDR3 reads CASSVARDGAEAFF. DNA of the CDR3: TGTGCCAGCAGCGTAGCTCGGGATGGGGCTGAAGCTTTCTTT.

V and J are TRBV19 and TRBJ1-2; D remains ambiguous. Deletions cut 3 bases from V and 3 bases from J, with 8 bases between. CDR1 and CDR2 (germline): LNHDA, SQIVND (reference sequence). The CDR3 length is 13 residues. CDR3 DNA sequence: TGTGCCAGTAGTATCGACGCGGACTATGGCTACACCTTC. This sequence encodes CASSIDADYGYTF.

This chain joins TRBV15 and TRBJ1-1; the match to TRBD1 covers 9 bases. From germline, CDR1 is LNHNV and CDR2 YYDKDF (reference sequence). V shed 4 bases and J 1 base; nucleotides not matched to a gene: 4. The CDR3 runs to 15 residues. CDR3 nucleotide sequence: TGTGCCACCAGCACAGAGGGACAGGGGAACACTGAAGCTTTCTTT. Amino acid sequence: CATSTEGQGNTEAFF.

With regard to this clone: The same CDR3 also results from other DNA sequences found in this sample. This chain connects TRBV18 to TRBJ1-2, with TRBD1 matching 7 bases. This CDR3 has 12 amino acids. Germline CDR1 is KGHSH and CDR2 is LQKENI. J gave up 6 bases and V 6 bases, and 4 bases lay outside the gene matches. The CDR3 DNA follows: TGTGCCAGCTCGCCTACAGGGGATGGCTACACCTTC. It codes for CASSPTGDGYTF.

The chain links TRBV5-1 to TRBJ2-3; 11 nucleotides agree with TRBD2. The CDR3 is made up of 15 amino acids. Germline CDR1 and CDR2: SGHRS and YFSETQ. After removal of 4 bases from V and 5 bases from J, the junction contained 6 bases not matched to a gene. CDR3 sequence reads: CASSISGGAEDTQYF. For the CDR3, the DNA is TGCGCCAGCAGCATTAGCGGGGGGGCTGAAGATACGCAGTATTTT.